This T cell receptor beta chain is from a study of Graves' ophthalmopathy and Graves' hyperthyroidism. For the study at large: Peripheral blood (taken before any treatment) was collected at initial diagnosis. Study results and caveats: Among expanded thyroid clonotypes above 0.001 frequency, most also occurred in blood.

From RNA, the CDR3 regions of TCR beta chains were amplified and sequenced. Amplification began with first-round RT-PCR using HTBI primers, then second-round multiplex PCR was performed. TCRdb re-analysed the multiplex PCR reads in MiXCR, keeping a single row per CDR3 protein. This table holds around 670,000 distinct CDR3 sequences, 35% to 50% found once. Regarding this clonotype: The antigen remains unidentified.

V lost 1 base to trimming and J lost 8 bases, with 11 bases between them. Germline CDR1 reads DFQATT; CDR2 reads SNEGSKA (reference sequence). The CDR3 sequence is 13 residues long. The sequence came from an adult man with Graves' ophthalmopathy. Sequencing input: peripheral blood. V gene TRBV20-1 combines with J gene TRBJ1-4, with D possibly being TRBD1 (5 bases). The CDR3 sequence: CSARGRVREKLFF. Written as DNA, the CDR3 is TGCAGTGCTAGAGGCAGGGTCAGGGAAAAACTGTTTTTT.